The 2 T cell receptor beta chains below come from one sample, sequenced in a study of T cell repertoires in cytomegalovirus infection. TCRdb re-called the reads through MiXCR, storing one row per CDR3 protein. The repertoire holds more than 250,000 distinct CDR3 sequences, with around 25% as singletons. No cognate antigen is known for these TCRs. Material: cultured PBMCs, obtained from culture after CMV antigen stimulation. The source is a human donor in good health (CMV status not recorded). Some clones in this sample may be carry-over from other donors' samples.

The chain is built from TRBV10-3 and TRBJ2-7, with D possibly matching TRBD1 (5 bases). Germline V gene sequence: CDR1 ENHRY, CDR2 SYGVKD. Between the trimmed V and J ends, which lost 0 bases and 6 bases, there was a span of 15 bases. The CDR3 loop spans 15 amino acids. CDR3 nucleotide sequence: TGTGCCATCAGTGAGTCGCAGGGAATTAGGTCCGAGCAGTACTTC. Translated, it gives CAISESQGIRSEQYF.

This rearrangement joins TRBV10-1 to TRBJ2-1, with TRBD2 matching 9 bases. V gave up 4 bases and J gave up 8 bases; unmatched junction bases: 9. The CDR3 consists of 15 residues. The germline gives CDR1 WNHNN, CDR2 SYGVQD (reference sequence). For the CDR3, the DNA is TGCGCCAGCAGTGTTCATAGCGGGAGAGGGGATGAGCAGTTCTTC. Amino acids: CASSVHSGRGDEQFF.